The 27 T cell receptor beta chains in this list originate from one sample, sequenced in a study of blood T cell repertoires in COVID-19 (dated by TCRdb to about 2020). Library preparation used the immunoSEQ multiplex PCR assay. This is the immuneACCESS table as TCRdb keeps it, with only in-frame sequences that have V and J called. A part of the clones is gone; compared with another copy, unresolved V genes explain less than half, and the rest is unexplained. Here the sample has more than 95,000 clones; around 81% occur a single time. The ten largest account for around 4.1% of the sample. Sequencing input: peripheral blood. The receptors were sampled from a woman between 45 and 60 years old with acute or convalescent COVID-19.

V usage is TRBV11-2 and J usage is TRBJ2-1; D is possibly TRBD2 (6 bases). V was pared by 5 bases and J by 0 bases, with 14 bases between. This CDR3 is 16 amino acids long. Germline CDR1 reads SGHAT; CDR2 reads FQNNGV. CDR3 DNA: TGTGCCAGCAGCGCCTCGCGGGGTAGCTCCTACAATGAGCAGTTCTTC. Translating it yields CASSASRGSSYNEQFF.

The chain employs TRBV11-2 and TRBJ2-5, with 9 bases lining up with TRBD2. Germline V lookup: CDR1 SGHAT, CDR2 FQNNGV. The trim removed 4 bases at V and 2 bases at J, leaving 11 bases unmatched. This CDR3 contains 17 residues. The CDR3, as DNA: TGTGCCAGCAGCTGGGGGAGGGTAGCGGGGGCGCAAGAGACCCAGTACTTC. It yields the protein CASSWGRVAGAQETQYF.

In nucleotides, the CDR3 is TGTGCCAGCAGCCAGCCAGGGTCCACCGGGGAGCTGTTTTTT. It specifies CASSQPGSTGELFF. The chain has TRBV3-1 (or the pseudogene TRBV3-2) and TRBJ2-2, with TRBD1 as a possible D gene (5 bases). Trimming left V 3 bases short and J 4 bases short, with 9 bases between. The germline V gene encodes CDR1 LGHDT and CDR2 YNNKEL (reference sequence). The CDR3 runs to 14 residues.

The genes are TRBV5-4 and TRBJ2-7, with TRBD1 matching 7 bases. From germline, CDR1 is SGHNT and CDR2 YYREEE (reference sequence). J lost 4 bases, V lost 0 bases, and 4 bases had no gene match. The CDR3 loop spans 14 amino acids. The chain's CDR3 is CASSLEQGEYEQYF. The CDR3 nucleotides are TGTGCCAGCAGCTTGGAGCAGGGGGAGTACGAGCAGTACTTC.

The chain has TRBV27 and TRBJ2-2, with no clear D. Deletions cut 6 bases from V and 7 bases from J, with 15 bases between. The germline CDR1 and CDR2 sequences are MNHEY and SMNVEV (reference sequence). This CDR3 spans 14 amino acids. The CDR3 DNA reads as TGTGCCAGCAGGGCGAACAGCCAGGTCGGGGAGCTGTTTTTT. It translates to CASRANSQVGELFF.

This clone occurred a few times. The CDR3 DNA reads TGCAGTGCGAGGGAGGGAGAGACCCAGTACTTC. It specifies CSAREGETQYF. J is TRBJ2-5 and V is TRBV20-1, with TRBD2 matching 7 bases. Per the germline V gene, CDR1 is DFQATT and CDR2 is SNEGSKA (reference sequence). V shed 6 bases, J shed 4 bases, and the junction held 2 bases outside the gene matches. The CDR3 is 11 amino acids.

The chain recombines TRBV15 with TRBJ1-1; tentatively, D is TRBD1 (6 bases). V was shortened by 1 base and J by 1 base, with 13 bases between the two germline ends. Germline assignment: CDR1 LNHNV and CDR2 YYDKDF (reference sequence). This CDR3 has 16 amino acids. The CDR3 loop is CATSRGDRGTNTEAFF. CDR3 bases: TGTGCCACCAGCAGAGGGGATAGGGGGACGAACACTGAAGCTTTCTTT.

V usage is TRBV29-1 and J usage is TRBJ1-4; TRBD1 agrees at 8 bases. CDR3 length equals 12 residues. The germline V gene encodes CDR1 SQVTM and CDR2 ANQGSEA. Trimming at V came to 6 bases and at J to 8 bases, leaving 5 bases not matched to a gene. The CDR3 sequence: CSVRGQGEKLFF. As DNA, the CDR3 is TGCAGCGTCAGGGGGCAGGGAGAAAAACTGTTTTTT.

The chain employs TRBV7-2 and TRBJ2-5; 7 positions match TRBD1. V gave up 5 bases and J gave up 0 bases; unmatched junction bases: 3. This CDR3 is built from 14 residues. Germline assignment: CDR1 SGHTA and CDR2 FQGNSA. The CDR3 DNA reads as TGTGCCAGCAGCCTGGGACAGCACCAAGAGACCCAGTACTTC. Translated: CASSLGQHQETQYF.

The genes are TRBV6-1 and TRBJ2-7; 10 bases agree with TRBD1. Trimming took 2 bases from V and 2 from J; bases not matched to a gene: 3. CDR1 and CDR2 from the germline V gene are MNHNS and SASEGT. This CDR3 region has 15 residues. In DNA form, the CDR3 reads TGTGCCAGCAGTGAATGGGACAGGGGACCCTACGAGCAGTACTTC. Translating gives CASSEWDRGPYEQYF.

There are a few counts of this clone. The chain links TRBV6-1 to TRBJ1-5, with D possibly being TRBD1 (5 bases). Deletions cut 2 bases from V and 6 bases from J, with 8 bases between. The CDR3 runs to 13 residues. CDR1 is MNHNS, CDR2 SASEGT, per germline. CDR3 sequence reads: CASSEQGSQPQHF. The DNA for the CDR3 is TGTGCCAGCAGTGAACAGGGATCTCAGCCCCAGCATTTT.

The chain is built from TRBV4-1 and TRBJ1-4; 8 positions match TRBD1. J gave up 1 base and V 8 bases, and 21 bases lay outside the gene matches. This CDR3 comprises 20 residues. Germline V gene sequence: CDR1 MGHRA, CDR2 YSYEKL. CDR3 region: CASGSTRGGQAIETNEKLFF. CDR3 bases: TGCGCCAGCGGAAGCACCAGAGGGGGACAGGCTATAGAAACTAATGAAAAACTGTTTTTT.

This clone was counted a single time. J is TRBJ1-3 and V is TRBV7-8; maybe TRBD1 (6 bases). V lost 10 bases and J lost 1, with 11 bases in between. The CDR3 is made up of 13 amino acids. In germline, CDR1 is SGHVS, CDR2 FQNEAQ. The CDR3 DNA reads as TGTGCCATCACACAGGGTTCTGGAAACACCATATATTTT. Amino acids: CAITQGSGNTIYF.

The rearrangement uses TRBV11-3 and TRBJ1-1; D possibly corresponds to TRBD1 (5 bases). V was cut by 8 bases and J by 5 bases, with 9 bases left in between. Germline V lookup: CDR1 SGHNT, CDR2 YENEEA. The CDR3 totals 11 residues. The CDR3 region is CASVGLTEAFF. CDR3 DNA sequence: TGTGCCAGCGTGGGGCTGACTGAAGCTTTCTTT. Full variable domain (missing parts from reference TRBV11-3 and TRBJ1-1): EAGVVQSPRYKIIEKKQPVAFWCNPISGHNTLYWYLQNLGQGPELLIRYENEEAVDDSQLPKDRFSAERLKGVDSTLKIQPAELGDSAVYLCASVGLTEAFFGQGTRLTVV.

The rearrangement links TRBV5-1 to TRBJ2-7; a possible D gene is TRBD2 (6 bases). V was trimmed by 0 bases and J by 2 bases, leaving 12 bases between them. There are 15 residues in the CDR3. CDR1 and CDR2 (germline): SGHRS, YFSETQ. The CDR3 bases are TGCGCCAGCAGCTTGGTCGCGGGGACGACCTACGAGCAGTACTTC. The encoded protein is CASSLVAGTTYEQYF.

V gene TRBV4-2 combines with J gene TRBJ2-6, with D maybe TRBD2 (5 bases). V lost 3 bases and J 0 bases, leaving 9 bases between the germline ends. From germline, CDR1 is LGHNA and CDR2 YNFKEQ. The CDR3 runs 16 residues. CDR3 coding DNA: TGTGCCAGCAGCCAGGACTCGAGCTCTGGGGCCAACGTCCTGACTTTC. Its translation: CASSQDSSSGANVLTF.

The chain carries TRBV9 and TRBJ2-6; D remains ambiguous. This CDR3 is built from 15 residues. Per germline, CDR1 SGDLS and CDR2 YYNGEE. The germline V and J ends were trimmed by 0 bases and 0 bases, with 4 bases remaining between them. The CDR3 DNA is TGTGCCAGCAGCGTAGTTAGCTCTGGGGCCAACGTCCTGACTTTC. Its translation: CASSVVSSGANVLTF.

The rearrangement links TRBV14 to TRBJ2-1; D is unclear. Germline lookup yields CDR1 SGHDN and CDR2 FVKESK. There are 14 residues in the CDR3. Trimming stripped 1 base from V and 3 bases from J, with 7 bases between. CDR3 sequence reads: CASSQASFYNEQFF. In DNA form, the CDR3 reads TGTGCCAGCAGCCAAGCTTCCTTCTACAATGAGCAGTTCTTC. Variable domain in full (rest from reference TRBV14 and TRBJ2-1): EAGVTQFPSHSVIEKGQTVTLRCDPISGHDNLYWYRRVMGKEIKFLLHFVKESKQDESGMPNNRFLAERTGGTYSTLKVQPAELEDSGVYFCASSQASFYNEQFFGPGTRLTVL.

V and J are TRBV6-2 or TRBV6-3 and TRBJ2-5; 12 positions agree with TRBD2. Germline-derived CDR1 and CDR2 are MNHEY and SVGEGT. V shed 0 bases and J 5 bases; nucleotides not matched to a gene: 13. This CDR3 is 19 amino acids long. CDR3 bases: TGTGCCAGCAGTTACTCGATCTCTAGCGGGAGGGCCGGGATTGAGACCCAGTACTTC. Its protein product is CASSYSISSGRAGIETQYF.

The chain is built from TRBV7-8 and TRBJ2-5; D not resolved. Per germline, CDR1 SGHVS and CDR2 FQNEAQ. CDR3 size: 14 residues. Trimming took off 1 base at V and 5 bases at J, with 11 bases between the two ends. DNA of the CDR3: TGTGCCAGCAGCTTAGAGCGAACGGCGGAGACCCAGTACTTC. Its translation: CASSLERTAETQYF. Full variable domain (outside the CDR3, taken from reference TRBV7-8 and TRBJ2-5): GAGVSQSPRYKVAKRGQDVALRCDPISGHVSLFWYQQALGQGPEFLTYFQNEAQLDKSGLPSDRFFAERPEGSVSTLKIQRTQQEDSAVYLCASSLERTAETQYFGPGTRLLVL.

Points on this clone: At one of its ends the junction is not consistent with the germline gene, which may arise from a read error. CDR3 in amino acids: CASSPDPGTGILRPF. CDR3 nucleotides: TGCGCCAGCAGCCCCGACCCTGGGACAGGTATTCTACGTCCCTTC. V gene TRBV4-1 combines with J gene TRBJ1-2; 8 positions match TRBD1. The CDR3 is 15 amino acids. Germline V lookup: CDR1 MGHRA, CDR2 YSYEKL.

This chain links TRBV27 with TRBJ2-3; 9 nucleotides match TRBD2. The germline V gene encodes CDR1 MNHEY and CDR2 SMNVEV (reference sequence). V shed 3 bases, J shed 4 bases, and the junction held 5 bases outside the gene matches. This CDR3 contains 15 residues. The CDR3 loop reads CASSFGGRAADTQYF. CDR3 DNA: TGTGCCAGCAGTTTTGGCGGGAGGGCCGCAGATACGCAGTATTTT.

This rearrangement joins TRBV5-1 to TRBJ2-7; D possibly corresponds to TRBD2 (6 bases). The CDR3 has 13 residues. V was cut by 5 bases and J by 9 bases, with 18 bases left in between. Germline assignment: CDR1 SGHRS and CDR2 YFSETQ. The CDR3 loop is CASRRETNELQYF. The CDR3 DNA reads TGCGCCAGCAGACGGGAGACAAACGAGTTGCAGTACTTC.

This clone showed up just once. This CDR3 is CATSDGDIETQYF. As DNA, the CDR3 is TGTGCCACCAGTGACGGGGACATAGAGACCCAGTACTTC. The genes are TRBV24-1 and TRBJ2-5, with TRBD1 as a possible D gene (6 bases). The CDR3 loop spans 13 amino acids. V was trimmed by 4 bases and J by 4 bases, leaving 9 bases between them. CDR1 is KGHDR, CDR2 SFDVKD, per germline.

CDR3 protein: CASSYRGVTGELFF. Here the CDR3 DNA reads TGCGCCAGCAGCTACAGGGGTGTCACCGGGGAGCTGTTTTTT. The chain couples TRBV5-1 to TRBJ2-2; 7 nucleotides line up with TRBD1. CDR1 and CDR2 (germline): SGHRS, YFSETQ. The V and J ends lost 3 bases and 4 bases, in that order; junction bases with no gene match: 3. This CDR3 contains 14 residues.

V and J are TRBV29-1 and TRBJ1-2, with D possibly being TRBD1 (6 bases). The V and J ends lost 0 bases and 5 bases respectively, with 10 bases between them. The CDR3 length is 13 residues. The germline V gene has CDR1 SQVTM and CDR2 ANQGSEA. DNA for the CDR3: TGCAGCGTTGAAGAGGCGCAGGGGTATGGCTACACCTTC. It specifies CSVEEAQGYGYTF.

Only a few counts were recorded for this clone. The V and J genes are TRBV5-5 and TRBJ2-2, with D possibly being TRBD1 (6 bases). The CDR3 is 18 amino acids. V lost 0 bases and J 3 bases, leaving 18 bases between the germline ends. Germline lookup yields CDR1 SGHKS and CDR2 YYEKEE (reference sequence). DNA of the CDR3: TGTGCCAGCAGCTTGGGTGGCAGGGGTGGCGGTTACACCGGGGAGCTGTTTTTT. Its translation: CASSLGGRGGGYTGELFF.